These T cell receptor beta chains were read from a single sample in a study of T-cell memory formation after mild COVID-19. One entry per CDR3 protein results from TCRdb running MiXCR on the 5' RACE reads. Here the sample spans over 450,000 distinct CDR3 sequences, roughly 20% being singletons. Material for sequencing was PBMCs or a T cell subset sorted from them (not recorded which). The receptors here all came from an adult woman who had mild COVID-19 (a few samples of this study predate the infection). Cell type and time point are not known. The CDR3 runs from the conserved cysteine through the conserved F or W. D genes are given only for firm matches. Part of the rows lack a size; the others show once, few, many or a class for expanded clones.

cdr3_nt: TGCGCCAGCAGCCAAGATTCTAGGAGGCTCAGCACCAAAAACATTCAGTACTTC
cdr3_aa: CASSQDSRRLSTKNIQYF
d_call: NA
v_call: TRBV4-1
cdr3_length: 18
j_call: TRBJ2-4
clone_size: few

cdr3_nt: TGTGCCAGCGGGCGGGACGAAGTGGGGGTGAACACTGAAGCTTTCTTT
cdr3_aa: CASGRDEVGVNTEAFF
d_call: NA
v_call: TRBV2
cdr3_length: 16
j_call: TRBJ1-1
clone_size: NA

cdr3_nt: TGTGCCAGCAGTGAATGGGGGCAGACCTACACCGGGGAGCTGTTTTTT
cdr3_aa: CASSEWGQTYTGELFF
d_call: NA
v_call: TRBV6-1
cdr3_length: 16
j_call: TRBJ2-2
clone_size: few

cdr3_nt: TGCAGTGCTAGAGTTGGGACAGGTCTGGGCAATCAGCCCCAGCATTTT
cdr3_aa: CSARVGTGLGNQPQHF
d_call: TRBD1
v_call: TRBV20-1
cdr3_length: 16
j_call: TRBJ1-5
clone_size: NA

cdr3_nt: TGTGCCAGCAGCCCGGGACCGAGAGTTCAGCCCCAGCATTTT
cdr3_aa: CASSPGPRVQPQHF
d_call: NA
v_call: TRBV3-1
cdr3_length: 14
j_call: TRBJ1-5
clone_size: NA

cdr3_nt: TGCGCCAGCAGCCCGGGGACAGCCTTCGATCAGCCCCAGCATTTT
cdr3_aa: CASSPGTAFDQPQHF
d_call: TRBD1
v_call: TRBV5-1
cdr3_length: 15
j_call: TRBJ1-5
clone_size: few

cdr3_nt: TGTGCCAGCAGTTACGGGGGTTCAATTCAAGATACGCAGTATTTT
cdr3_aa: CASSYGGSIQDTQYF
d_call: NA
v_call: TRBV6-2/TRBV6-3
cdr3_length: 15
j_call: TRBJ2-3
clone_size: NA

cdr3_nt: TGTGCCTGGAGTGTTACCACCGGGGAGCTGTTTTTT
cdr3_aa: CAWSVTTGELFF
d_call: NA
v_call: TRBV30
cdr3_length: 12
j_call: TRBJ2-2
clone_size: NA

cdr3_nt: TGTGCCAGCACCGAATCTTGGGGGGTCCTCAATGAGCAGTTCTTC
cdr3_aa: CASTESWGVLNEQFF
d_call: NA
v_call: TRBV6-2/TRBV6-3
cdr3_length: 15
j_call: TRBJ2-1
clone_size: NA

cdr3_nt: TGTGCCAGCAGTGAACAGGGTGGTGCAGATACGCAGTATTTT
cdr3_aa: CASSEQGGADTQYF
d_call: NA
v_call: TRBV2
cdr3_length: 14
j_call: TRBJ2-3
clone_size: few

cdr3_nt: TGTGCCAGCAGCTTGGAGTTCGGGGGGCGAAGCATTCAGTACTTC
cdr3_aa: CASSLEFGGRSIQYF
d_call: NA
v_call: TRBV11-2
cdr3_length: 15
j_call: TRBJ2-4
clone_size: NA

cdr3_nt: TGTGCCAGCAGACCATGGTCGGGGACCCAGTACTTC
cdr3_aa: CASRPWSGTQYF
d_call: NA
v_call: TRBV12-3/TRBV12-4
cdr3_length: 12
j_call: TRBJ2-5
clone_size: few

cdr3_nt: TGTGCCAGCAGTTACCTCCGGACAGGTTTAGGCTCTGGGGCCAACGTCCTGACTTTC
cdr3_aa: CASSYLRTGLGSGANVLTF
d_call: TRBD1
v_call: TRBV6-5
cdr3_length: 19
j_call: TRBJ2-6
clone_size: NA

cdr3_nt: TGTGCCAGCAACCCCCGGTCTAGCACAGATACGCAGTATTTT
cdr3_aa: CASNPRSSTDTQYF
d_call: NA
v_call: TRBV2
cdr3_length: 14
j_call: TRBJ2-3
clone_size: once

cdr3_nt: TGTGCCTGGAGTGAATACTCCTACGAGCAGTACTTC
cdr3_aa: CAWSEYSYEQYF
d_call: NA
v_call: TRBV30
cdr3_length: 12
j_call: TRBJ2-7
clone_size: few

cdr3_nt: TGTGCCAGCAGTTGGGCGGGGGCTAACTATGGCTACACCTTC
cdr3_aa: CASSWAGANYGYTF
d_call: NA
v_call: TRBV12-3/TRBV12-4
cdr3_length: 14
j_call: TRBJ1-2
clone_size: few

cdr3_nt: TGTGCCAGCAGTTTTAATCGAATAGCGGGAGGCCCCTTAGAGCAGTACTTC
cdr3_aa: CASSFNRIAGGPLEQYF
d_call: TRBD2
v_call: TRBV12-3/TRBV12-4
cdr3_length: 17
j_call: TRBJ2-7
clone_size: few

cdr3_nt: TGTGCCAGCAGTCCCCCTCGTGGGCCCCCGGCGGGCTACGAGCAGTACTTC
cdr3_aa: CASSPPRGPPAGYEQYF
d_call: NA
v_call: TRBV25-1
cdr3_length: 17
j_call: TRBJ2-7
clone_size: few

cdr3_nt: TGTGCCAGCAGCAAAGAGGGGACAGGGATTATCACCGGGGAGCTGTTTTTT
cdr3_aa: CASSKEGTGIITGELFF
d_call: NA
v_call: TRBV21-1
cdr3_length: 17
j_call: TRBJ2-2
clone_size: few

cdr3_nt: TGTGCCGAAAGACAGGCGGCTCTCATTGAGCAGTACTTC
cdr3_aa: CAERQAALIEQYF
d_call: NA
v_call: TRBV9
cdr3_length: 13
j_call: TRBJ2-7
clone_size: many

cdr3_nt: TGCGCCACCGGCAGGGATTCCTACGAGCAGTACTTC
cdr3_aa: CATGRDSYEQYF
d_call: NA
v_call: TRBV5-1
cdr3_length: 12
j_call: TRBJ2-7
clone_size: few

cdr3_nt: TGTGCCAGCAGTGAAACGGCTAGCGGGAGTGAGACCCAGTACTTC
cdr3_aa: CASSETASGSETQYF
d_call: TRBD2
v_call: TRBV2
cdr3_length: 15
j_call: TRBJ2-5
clone_size: few

cdr3_nt: TGCGCCAGCAGCTTGCAGGCTAGCGGGAGCACAGATACGCAGTATTTT
cdr3_aa: CASSLQASGSTDTQYF
d_call: TRBD2
v_call: TRBV5-1
cdr3_length: 16
j_call: TRBJ2-3
clone_size: NA

cdr3_nt: TGCGCCAGCAGCTCAGGGGATCCCGCAGGGGGAGATACGCAGTATTTT
cdr3_aa: CASSSGDPAGGDTQYF
d_call: TRBD1
v_call: TRBV4-1
cdr3_length: 16
j_call: TRBJ2-3
clone_size: NA

cdr3_nt: TGTGCCAGCAGCTTAGGGGGACAGGGGCAGGGAGAGCAGTACTTC
cdr3_aa: CASSLGGQGQGEQYF
d_call: TRBD1
v_call: TRBV11-3
cdr3_length: 15
j_call: TRBJ2-7
clone_size: NA

cdr3_nt: TGTGCCAGCAGCTTAGGTTCTAGCGGGGGGCCACTACAGACCTACAATGAGCAGTTCTTC
cdr3_aa: CASSLGSSGGPLQTYNEQFF
d_call: TRBD2
v_call: TRBV7-8
cdr3_length: 20
j_call: TRBJ2-1
clone_size: NA

cdr3_nt: TGTGCCAGCAGCCCGACTAGCGGATCAGAGACCCAGTACTTC
cdr3_aa: CASSPTSGSETQYF
d_call: TRBD2
v_call: TRBV7-2
cdr3_length: 14
j_call: TRBJ2-5
clone_size: many

cdr3_nt: TGTGCCAGCAGCGGCCGCACGGGACTAAGCTACAATGAGCAGTTCTTC
cdr3_aa: CASSGRTGLSYNEQFF
d_call: TRBD2
v_call: TRBV7-9
cdr3_length: 16
j_call: TRBJ2-1
clone_size: few

cdr3_nt: TGTGCCAGCAGCCCCCCAGTGAGAAGGCTAGCGGGTACCCGGGAGCTGTTTTTT
cdr3_aa: CASSPPVRRLAGTRELFF
d_call: TRBD2
v_call: TRBV7-2
cdr3_length: 18
j_call: TRBJ2-2
clone_size: NA

cdr3_nt: TGTGCCAGCAGATCAGGGACTAGCGAGACCCAGTACTTC
cdr3_aa: CASRSGTSETQYF
d_call: TRBD2
v_call: TRBV12-3/TRBV12-4
cdr3_length: 13
j_call: TRBJ2-5
clone_size: NA

cdr3_nt: TGTGCCAGCAAAAGGCCGGGACAGGGAGGCAATGAGCAGTTCTTC
cdr3_aa: CASKRPGQGGNEQFF
d_call: TRBD1
v_call: TRBV6-5
cdr3_length: 15
j_call: TRBJ2-1
clone_size: NA

cdr3_nt: TGTGCCAGCACGCCCTACAGCGTGAGTATGGATGTCAAAAACATTCAGTACTTC
cdr3_aa: CASTPYSVSMDVKNIQYF
d_call: NA
v_call: TRBV6-2/TRBV6-3
cdr3_length: 18
j_call: TRBJ2-4
clone_size: few

cdr3_nt: TGTGCCAGCAGCTTAGATCGGAGCACAGATACGCAGTATTTT
cdr3_aa: CASSLDRSTDTQYF
d_call: NA
v_call: TRBV5-1
cdr3_length: 14
j_call: TRBJ2-3
clone_size: many

cdr3_nt: TGCAGCGTTGGGGGCCGTCTGACGGTGAGCTCCTACAATGAGCAGTTCTTC
cdr3_aa: CSVGGRLTVSSYNEQFF
d_call: NA
v_call: TRBV29-1
cdr3_length: 17
j_call: TRBJ2-1
clone_size: NA

cdr3_nt: TGCAGTGCTCCACCCAAGGCCCGGACAGGGCCGGATTCTAACTATGGCTACACCTTC
cdr3_aa: CSAPPKARTGPDSNYGYTF
d_call: TRBD1
v_call: TRBV20-1
cdr3_length: 19
j_call: TRBJ1-2
clone_size: NA

cdr3_nt: TGTGCCAGCAGTGATTTGACAGGGCCCAACACCGGGGAGCTGTTTTTT
cdr3_aa: CASSDLTGPNTGELFF
d_call: TRBD1
v_call: TRBV25-1
cdr3_length: 16
j_call: TRBJ2-2
clone_size: many

cdr3_nt: TGCGCCAGCAGCCCCGGACTGGGTCGGGAGACCCAGTACTTC
cdr3_aa: CASSPGLGRETQYF
d_call: NA
v_call: TRBV4-1
cdr3_length: 14
j_call: TRBJ2-5
clone_size: NA

cdr3_nt: TGCAGTGCTAGGCCGCGGGGGGATGCCTACGAGCAGTACTTC
cdr3_aa: CSARPRGDAYEQYF
d_call: TRBD2
v_call: TRBV20-1
cdr3_length: 14
j_call: TRBJ2-7
clone_size: NA

cdr3_nt: TGTGCCACCGGGCAGGGACGCGAGACCCAGTACTTC
cdr3_aa: CATGQGRETQYF
d_call: NA
v_call: TRBV7-8
cdr3_length: 12
j_call: TRBJ2-5
clone_size: few

cdr3_nt: TGTGCCAGCAGTGAACTGGGGGGGGGGAACAATGAGCAGTTCTTC
cdr3_aa: CASSELGGGNNEQFF
d_call: TRBD2
v_call: TRBV6-1
cdr3_length: 15
j_call: TRBJ2-1
clone_size: few